Following are 27 T cell receptor beta chains from one sample sequenced in a study of regulatory T cells in long-lasting Graves disease. iRepertoire HTBI primers and Arm-PCR of CDR3 regions built TCR beta libraries. TCRdb used MiXCR to reprocess the multiplex PCR reads, holding one entry per CDR3 protein. The data show under 700,000 distinct CDR3 sequences, with roughly 16% seen just once and around 25% held by the top ten. Time point: newly diagnosed GD, antithyroid drugs for less than 3 months. PBMCs provided the RNA from which the TCR library was made. The data were also submitted as part of a second study, on T cells in Graves' hyperthyroidism and ophthalmopathy.

Sequencing was performed on peripheral blood mononuclear cells (PBMCs), taken at new diagnosis, from a patient treated with antithyroid drugs. These receptors were taken from a woman aged 35 to 59 with Graves disease.

The rearrangement uses TRBV7-9 and TRBJ1-1, with unresolved D. Trimming took off 0 bases at V and 5 bases at J, with 13 bases between the two ends. The CDR3 spans 15 residues. CDR1 and CDR2 (germline): SEHNR, FQNEAQ (reference sequence). The CDR3 region is CASSLALGEWTEAFF. CDR3 nucleotides: TGTGCCAGCAGCTTAGCGCTCGGGGAATGGACTGAAGCTTTCTTT.

At least ten counts were recorded for this clonotype. This sequence joins TRBV30 and TRBJ1-5; D gene ambiguous. CDR1 and CDR2 (germline): GTSNPN, SVGIG (reference sequence). Trimming pared 1 base from V and 1 base from J, leaving 5 bases between. There are 13 residues in the CDR3. CDR3 sequence reads: CAWSAGSNQPQHF. In DNA form, the CDR3 reads TGTGCCTGGAGTGCTGGGAGCAATCAGCCCCAGCATTTT.

This clonotype was observed many times. The chain uses TRBV4-1 and TRBJ1-2; the match to TRBD1 covers 9 bases. The V and J ends lost 1 base and 2 bases, in that order; junction bases with no gene match: 5. The CDR3 has 16 amino acids. CDR1 and CDR2 from the germline V gene are MGHRA and YSYEKL. CDR3 sequence (DNA): TGCGCCAGCAGCCAAGTGTTCGGACAGGGGAACTATGGCTACACCTTC. This encodes CASSQVFGQGNYGYTF.

This clonotype has just a few counts. The chain employs TRBV20-1 and TRBJ2-1; TRBD2 matches 8 bases. The V segment lost 0 bases and the J segment 7 bases; nucleotides outside the gene matches: 8. Germline assignment: CDR1 DFQATT and CDR2 SNEGSKA (reference sequence). The length of the CDR3 is 15 residues. The CDR3 reads CSARDGRGGGNEQFF. For the CDR3, the DNA is TGCAGTGCTAGAGATGGACGGGGGGGGGGAAATGAGCAGTTCTTC.

In its sample, this clonotype was seen a few times. This sequence joins TRBV5-5 and TRBJ1-2; TRBD1 matches 8 bases. The J segment lost 13 bases and the V segment lost 4 bases, leaving 9 bases of the junction unmatched. The CDR3 is 12 residues long. Germline V gene data show CDR1 as SGHKS and CDR2 as YYEKEE (reference sequence). The CDR3 region is CASSLPTGEVTF. The CDR3 DNA sequence: TGTGCCAGCAGCCTACCGACAGGGGAGGTCACCTTC.

This clonotype was found many times. The V and J genes are TRBV30 and TRBJ1-1, with a possible D match to TRBD1 (5 bases). This CDR3 is built from 12 residues. CDR1 and CDR2 from the germline V gene are GTSNPN and SVGIG (reference sequence). The germline V and J ends were trimmed by 5 bases and 8 bases, with 15 bases remaining between them. DNA for the CDR3: TGTGCCTGGGTGCCACGAGGGGACGAAGCTTTCTTT. It specifies CAWVPRGDEAFF.

The sample holds many counts of this clonotype. The chain uses TRBV6-2 or TRBV6-3 and TRBJ1-5, with TRBD1 matching over 12 bases. The CDR3 has 16 residues. Trimming removed 2 bases from V and 3 bases from J; junction bases left unmatched: 2. From germline, CDR1 is MNHEY and CDR2 SVGEGT. CDR3 loop: CASSYGTGGTNQPQHF. CDR3 bases: TGTGCCAGCAGTTACGGGACAGGGGGCACCAATCAGCCCCAGCATTTT.

This clonotype has ten or more counts. The chain carries TRBV6-2 or TRBV6-3 and TRBJ2-7; the D gene could be TRBD1 or TRBD2 (6 bases each). The CDR3 totals 14 residues. Germline V CDR1 and CDR2: MNHEY, SVGEGT. V lost 5 bases and J 4 bases, leaving 15 bases between the germline ends. The CDR3 nucleotides read TGTGCCAGCAGTGAGGGGGGATACCGGTACGAGCAGTACTTC. Translation gives CASSEGGYRYEQYF.

This clonotype came up many times. The V gene is TRBV20-1, the J gene TRBJ1-5; D not certain. The V gene lost 0 bases and the J gene lost 3 bases, with 15 bases spanning the gap. The germline gives CDR1 DFQATT, CDR2 SNEGSKA (reference sequence). The CDR3 totals 16 residues. The CDR3 DNA sequence: TGCAGTGCTAGAGAGGGCGGCCGGTTTCCCAATCAGCCCCAGCATTTT. This codes for CSAREGGRFPNQPQHF.

This clonotype was picked up many times. The V call is TRBV20-1, the J call TRBJ2-5; 7 bases match TRBD1. CDR1 is DFQATT and CDR2 is SNEGSKA in the germline V gene (reference sequence). V was pared by 6 bases and J by 4 bases, with 8 bases of the junction left unmatched. The CDR3 is 13 residues long. The CDR3 bases are TGCAGTGCCATAAGGGGGCAGGGAGAGACCCAGTACTTC. Translating gives CSAIRGQGETQYF.

This clonotype occurred a few times. Just one base apart from a much larger clone, this may be a read error. The chain is built from TRBV6-1 and TRBJ1-5; D gene ambiguous. Looked up from germline, CDR1 is MNHNS and CDR2 is SASEGT. The CDR3 is made up of 12 amino acids. The V and J ends lost 6 bases and 1 base respectively, with 4 bases between them. CDR3 residues: CASRQSNQPQHF. CDR3 bases: TGTGCCAGCAGACAGAGCAATCAGCCCCAGCATTTT.

This clonotype appeared a few times. V gene TRBV7-9 combines with J gene TRBJ2-3; D unresolved. CDR1 is SEHNR and CDR2 is FQNEAQ in the germline V gene (reference sequence). The CDR3 loop spans 14 amino acids. The V gene lost 1 base and the J gene lost 3 bases, with 8 bases spanning the gap. CDR3: CASSLDQLTDTQYF. As DNA, the CDR3 is TGTGCCAGCAGCTTAGACCAACTGACAGATACGCAGTATTTT.

This clonotype was observed a few times. The chain links TRBV7-9 to TRBJ2-1; possible D gene TRBD1, 5 bases. TRBJ2-4 matches the DNA end more closely, so the J call is doubtful. Germline V gene sequence: CDR1 SEHNR, CDR2 FQNEAQ (reference sequence). This CDR3 contains 13 residues. The CDR3 DNA reads TGTGCCAGCTTCAGGGAACTCGAAAACATTCAGTACTTC. Amino acids: CASFRELENIQYF.

This chain connects TRBV12-3 or TRBV12-4 to TRBJ1-5, with D maybe TRBD1 (5 bases). The V end lost 6 bases, the J end lost 3 bases, and 15 bases lay between the germline ends. The CDR3 covers 15 residues. The CDR3 DNA reads as TGTGCCAGCAGGGGGGGTCAGGTTAACAATCAGCCCCAGCATTTT. Its protein is CASRGGQVNNQPQHF.

This clonotype occurred many times. The chain is built from TRBV10-3 and TRBJ1-1, with TRBD1 identical over 9 bases. This CDR3 has 12 residues. Germline CDR1 is ENHRY and CDR2 is SYGVKD. The junction had 2 bases not matched to a gene; V was cut back by 6 bases and J by 6 bases. CDR3 loop: CAIRGQGSEAFF. CDR3 sequence (DNA): TGTGCCATCAGGGGACAGGGCTCTGAAGCTTTCTTT.

This clonotype was seen repeatedly, ten times or more. The genes are TRBV11-2 and TRBJ1-5; D remains unclear. This CDR3 contains 16 residues. The germline CDR1 and CDR2 sequences are SGHAT and FQNNGV. Between the trimmed V and J ends, which lost 1 base and 1 base, there was a span of 11 bases. The CDR3 loop reads CASSLASPGSNQPQHF. The CDR3 DNA sequence: TGTGCCAGCAGCTTAGCTAGCCCGGGGAGCAATCAGCCCCAGCATTTT.

This clonotype was recorded a few times. The V call is TRBV20-1, the J call TRBJ2-2; no clear D gene. The CDR3 is 14 amino acids. Germline V gene lookup returns CDR1 DFQATT and CDR2 SNEGSKA (reference sequence). Trimming left V 1 base short and J 4 bases short, with 10 bases between. The CDR3 DNA follows: TGCAGTGCTAGAGTAAAGGCTGGCACCGGGGAGCTGTTTTTT. Translation: CSARVKAGTGELFF.

The V and J genes are TRBV3-1 and TRBJ2-5; 10 bases match TRBD1. Germline CDR1 LGHDT, CDR2 YNNKEL (reference sequence). The J segment lost 2 bases and the V segment lost 0 bases, leaving 6 bases of the junction unmatched. CDR3 length: 17 residues. This CDR3 reads CASSQERDRGIQETQYF. The CDR3 region has the DNA TGTGCCAGCAGCCAAGAAAGGGACAGGGGAATTCAAGAGACCCAGTACTTC.

The CDR3 region has the DNA TGTGCCAGCAGCTTAGCACAGCCCAGCACAGATACGCAGTATTTT. As protein: CASSLAQPSTDTQYF. The rearrangement uses TRBV13 and TRBJ2-3; D uncertain. In germline, CDR1 is PRHDT, CDR2 FYEKMQ (reference sequence). CDR3 size: 15 residues. V was trimmed by 1 base and J by 0 bases, leaving 8 bases between them.

This clonotype was picked up many times. The rearrangement links TRBV18 to TRBJ1-2, with D possibly matching TRBD1 (5 bases). The CDR3 has 13 amino acids. Germline CDR1 is KGHSH and CDR2 is LQKENI. V lost 1 base to trimming and J lost 6 bases, with 9 bases between them. Here the CDR3 DNA reads TGTGCCAGCTCACCACAGGGGCAGGATGGCTACACCTTC. Protein sequence: CASSPQGQDGYTF.

This chain links TRBV4-1 with TRBJ2-7; no firm D call. The V and J ends lost 0 bases and 5 bases respectively, with 8 bases between them. In germline, CDR1 is MGHRA, CDR2 YSYEKL. The CDR3 loop spans 13 amino acids. CDR3 region: CASSQDSQNEQYF. DNA for the CDR3: TGCGCCAGCAGCCAAGATAGCCAGAACGAGCAGTACTTC.

In its sample, this clonotype was seen a few times. The chain employs TRBV30 and TRBJ1-2; tentative D call: TRBD1 (6 bases). The ends were cut back, 3 bases at V and 7 bases at J, with 15 bases in the middle. The CDR3 is 13 residues long. Germline V gene lookup returns CDR1 GTSNPN and CDR2 SVGIG (reference sequence). The CDR3 DNA reads TGTGCCTGGAGCCCCTCGGACAGTTTTGGCTACACCTTC. Translated, it gives CAWSPSDSFGYTF.

This clonotype was seen ten or more times. This rearrangement joins TRBV6-2 or TRBV6-3 to TRBJ2-1, with a possible D match to TRBD1 (6 bases). Germline CDR1 reads MNHEY; CDR2 reads SVGEGT. The CDR3 length is 17 residues. V lost 2 bases, J lost 0 bases, and 14 bases lay in between. This CDR3 reads CASSYPWTARSYNEQFF. For the CDR3, the DNA is TGTGCCAGCAGTTACCCATGGACAGCCCGCTCCTACAATGAGCAGTTCTTC.

This clonotype was recorded a few times. The chain joins TRBV6-1 to TRBJ1-2; tentative D call: TRBD1 (6 bases). Germline values: CDR1 MNHNS, CDR2 SASEGT. There are 13 residues in the CDR3. With 7 bases removed from V and 6 bases from J, the gap between germline ends came to 15 bases. CDR3 in DNA: TGTGCCAGCACCCCGGGACAAAGCAATGGCTACACCTTC. The encoded protein is CASTPGQSNGYTF.

This clonotype was seen only a few times. The rearrangement links TRBV13 to TRBJ2-1; D uncertain. V lost 2 bases and J lost 0, with 20 bases in between. Germline CDR1 is PRHDT and CDR2 is FYEKMQ (reference sequence). The CDR3 has 19 amino acids. CDR3 sequence reads: CASSLIKVGWGSSYNEQFF. The DNA of the CDR3 is TGTGCCAGCAGCTTAATTAAAGTAGGATGGGGTAGCTCCTACAATGAGCAGTTCTTC.

This clonotype was observed many times. V and J are TRBV11-2 and TRBJ1-2; D is unclear. CDR1 is SGHAT and CDR2 is FQNNGV in the germline V gene. Trimming stripped 5 bases from V and 2 bases from J, with 15 bases between. This CDR3 region has 15 residues. DNA of the CDR3: TGTGCCAGCAGCCCGGTACCCGAAACGAACTATGGCTACACCTTC. It translates to CASSPVPETNYGYTF.

This clonotype occurred a few times. V gene TRBV12-3 or TRBV12-4 combines with J gene TRBJ1-4, with TRBD1 as a possible D gene (5 bases). The CDR3 spans 16 residues. V gave up 6 bases and J gave up 0 bases, with 14 bases separating them. The chain's CDR3 is CASSLGRRATNEKLFF. CDR3 bases: TGTGCCAGCAGCCTGGGACGGCGAGCAACTAATGAAAAACTGTTTTTT.